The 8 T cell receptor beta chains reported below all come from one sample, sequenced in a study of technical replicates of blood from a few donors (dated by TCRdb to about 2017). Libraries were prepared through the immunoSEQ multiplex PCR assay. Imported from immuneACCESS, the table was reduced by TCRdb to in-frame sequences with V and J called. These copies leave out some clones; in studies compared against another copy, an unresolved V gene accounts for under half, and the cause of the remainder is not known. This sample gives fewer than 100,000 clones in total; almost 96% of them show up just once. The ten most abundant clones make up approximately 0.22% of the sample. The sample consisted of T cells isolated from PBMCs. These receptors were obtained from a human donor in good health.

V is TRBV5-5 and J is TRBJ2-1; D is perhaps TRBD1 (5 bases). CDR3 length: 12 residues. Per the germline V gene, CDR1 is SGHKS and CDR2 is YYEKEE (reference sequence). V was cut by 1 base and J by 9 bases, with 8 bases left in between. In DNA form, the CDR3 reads TGTGCCAGCAGCTTGTATGGGGCTGAGCAGTTCTTC. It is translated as CASSLYGAEQFF.

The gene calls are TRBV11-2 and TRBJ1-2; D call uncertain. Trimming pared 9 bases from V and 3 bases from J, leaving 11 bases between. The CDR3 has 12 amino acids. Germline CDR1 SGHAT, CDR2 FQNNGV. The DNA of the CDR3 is TGTGCCAGATCCGGGATCTACTATGGCTACACCTTC. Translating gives CARSGIYYGYTF.

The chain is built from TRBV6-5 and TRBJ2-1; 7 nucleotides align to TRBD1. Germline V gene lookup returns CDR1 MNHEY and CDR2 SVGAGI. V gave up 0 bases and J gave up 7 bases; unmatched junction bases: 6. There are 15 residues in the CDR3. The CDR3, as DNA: TGTGCCAGCAGTTACTCGACAGGGTGGTTGAATGAGCAGTTCTTC. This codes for CASSYSTGWLNEQFF.

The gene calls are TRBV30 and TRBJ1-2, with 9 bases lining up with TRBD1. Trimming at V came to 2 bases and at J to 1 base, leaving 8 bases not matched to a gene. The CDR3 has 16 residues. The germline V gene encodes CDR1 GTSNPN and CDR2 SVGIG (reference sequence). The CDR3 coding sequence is TGTGCCTGGAGTACTATGGGGACAGGGCTTAACTATGGCTACACCTTC. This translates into CAWSTMGTGLNYGYTF.

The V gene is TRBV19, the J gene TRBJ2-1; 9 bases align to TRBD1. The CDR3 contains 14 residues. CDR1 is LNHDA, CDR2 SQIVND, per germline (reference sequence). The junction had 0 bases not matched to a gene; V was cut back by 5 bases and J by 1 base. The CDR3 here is CASSGQGSYNEQFF. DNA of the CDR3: TGTGCCAGTAGTGGACAGGGGTCCTACAATGAGCAGTTCTTC. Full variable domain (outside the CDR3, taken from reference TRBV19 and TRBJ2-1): DGGITQSPKYLFRKEGQNVTLSCEQNLNHDAMYWYRQDPGQGLRLIYYSQIVNDFQKGDIAEGYSVSREKKESFPLTVTSAQKNPTAFYLCASSGQGSYNEQFFGPGTRLTVL.

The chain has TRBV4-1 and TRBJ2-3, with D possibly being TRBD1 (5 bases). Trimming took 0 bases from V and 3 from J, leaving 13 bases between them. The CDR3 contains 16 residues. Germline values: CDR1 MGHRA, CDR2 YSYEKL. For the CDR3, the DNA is TGCGCCAGCAGCCAAGAGGGCAGGGCCATAACAGATACGCAGTATTTT. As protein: CASSQEGRAITDTQYF.

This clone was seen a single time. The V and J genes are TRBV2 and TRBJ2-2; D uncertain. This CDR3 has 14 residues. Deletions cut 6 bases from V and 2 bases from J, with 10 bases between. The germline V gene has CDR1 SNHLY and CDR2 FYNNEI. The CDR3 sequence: CASRGELNTGELFF. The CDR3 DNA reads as TGTGCCAGCAGAGGTGAACTAAACACCGGGGAGCTGTTTTTT. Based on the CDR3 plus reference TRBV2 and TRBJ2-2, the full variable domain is EPEVTQTPSHQVTQMGQEVILRCVPISNHLYFYWYRQILGQKVEFLVSFYNNEISEKSEIFDDQFSVERPDGSNFTLKIRSTKLEDSAMYFCASRGELNTGELFFGEGSRLTVL.

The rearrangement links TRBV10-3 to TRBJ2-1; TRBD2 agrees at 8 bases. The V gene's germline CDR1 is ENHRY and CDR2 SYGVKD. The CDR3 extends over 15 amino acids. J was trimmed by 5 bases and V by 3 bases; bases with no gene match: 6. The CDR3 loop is CAISDHTSGNNEQFF. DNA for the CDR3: TGTGCCATCAGTGATCATACTAGCGGAAACAATGAGCAGTTCTTC.